This TCR beta chain came from a study of Ad26.COV2.S vaccination and SARS-CoV-2 variants. Assay: immunoSEQ multiplex PCR; the TCRdb copy retains only in-frame clones and omits some. Of about 350,000 clones listed, about 91% are singletons. This clone was found once. Its antigen remains unidentified. Study findings and constraints: Total responses of T cells may have been underestimated by the analyses of TCR breadth and depth. While placebo recipients had lower spike-specific TCR breadth, vaccine recipients had more. Reportedly, after vaccination the spike-specific CD8+ and CD4+ T cell responses displayed substantial breadth.

Trimming shortened V by 0 bases and J by 1 base, and 9 bases separated the two germline ends. The germline V gene encodes CDR1 SGHAT and CDR2 FQNNGV. This CDR3 is 15 amino acids long. The starting material was peripheral blood, obtained after recovery from COVID-19. This chain connects TRBV11-2 to TRBJ1-2; no firm D call. The TCR originated in a human donor who had recovered from COVID-19. Here the CDR3 DNA reads TGTGCCAGCAGCTTAGATCAAAGGTTTAACTATGGCTACACCTTC. This translates into CASSLDQRFNYGYTF.